This TCR beta chain emerged from a study of Ad26.COV2.S vaccination and SARS-CoV-2 variants (dated by TCRdb to the early 2020s). A note on the overall study: Donors in the vaccine arm were drawn from COV1001, a phase I-IIa trial of Ad26.COV2.S in healthy adults that was multicentre, randomized, double-blind and placebo-controlled. Ad26.COV2.S was administered intramuscularly at 5 x 10^10 or 1 x 10^11 viral particles, either as a single shot or as two shots given 56 days apart. TCRbeta repertoire sequencing served as the tool for gauging how specific and how broad the SARS-CoV-2-reactive T cell receptors were following Ad26.COV2.S vaccination. The TCR-sequenced set comprised approximately 30 samples: roughly 19 Ad26.COV2.S vaccine recipients, 5 placebo recipients and 8 SARS-CoV-2 convalescent individuals. Trial participants were randomized into five groups of five, in which low-dose or high-dose Ad26.COV2.S was given once or twice, or placebo was given on both occasions. Blinding of investigators to trial group allocation was maintained during experiments and outcome assessment.

Reading from cysteine to phenylalanine, the CDR3 counts 16 amino acids. Only CDR3 DNA remains: 48 bases, in frame from the first base. The V and J ends are trimmed by 5 bases and 0 bases, leaving 16 bases between them. The germline V gene (reference sequence) supplies CDR1 MNHNY and CDR2 SVGAGI. TCRbeta CDR3 regions were sequenced with the immunoSEQ Assay. After extraction, genomic DNA underwent amplification by bias-controlled multiplex PCR, followed by high-throughput sequencing. The study's processing was this. To quantify the absolute abundance of each unique TCRbeta CDR3 region, sequences were collapsed and filtered. T cell fraction was estimated by normalizing TCRbeta template counts to usable DNA, which was measured by amplifying reference genes present in all nucleated cells. Repertoire TCRs were annotated as SARS-CoV-2-specific by exact matching of V gene, CDR3 amino acid sequence and J gene to a known reactive TCR set. MIRA supplied the reference SARS-CoV-2 TCR set, which was filtered for enrichment in COVID-19-positive ImmuneCODE repertoires so that public or cross-reactive TCRs were removed. Using the MIRA antigens, annotated TCRs were further analysed by specific ORF or by position within an ORF. Breadth was defined as the number of annotated unique rearrangements divided by the total number of unique productive rearrangements, and depth was defined as the summed frequency of the annotated unique rearrangements. Two-sided Wilcoxon rank-sum tests were applied when comparing TCR breadth between groups. TCRdb retrieved this table from immuneACCESS and kept in-frame rearrangements only. Not all clones are present; in checked studies, unresolved V genes account for under half, and no reason is known for the remainder. V and J calls and clone size are as listed in that table; D and trimming were resolved from the DNA. For this sample the table gives over 250,000 clones, of which around 87% were detected only once. Less than 3.5% of the sample is held by the ten biggest clonotypes.

The sample's treatment or condition label is to be understood as: roughly 18 received Ad26.COV2.S at low or high dose, single or two shots; about 5 received placebo; per-sample allocation not given. Repertoires of vaccine and placebo recipients were sequenced from samples taken on day 63 after the first injection. Between 29 July and 7 August 2020, Cohort 1b enrolled about 27 adults aged 18-55 years at one site in Boston, USA. Ad26.COV2.S was a replication-incompetent adenovirus type 26 vector that expressed a prefusion-stabilized SARS-CoV-2 spike protein derived from the original Wuhan strain. Comments on this clone: It has no known antigen specificity. There are no base qualities to consult, and no much larger clone falls within one base.

Points the paper makes about the study in general: Ad26.COV2.S recipients had higher spike-specific TCR breadth than placebo recipients (P = 0.0014). Comparable non-spike TCR breadth was observed between vaccine and placebo recipients, consistent with only spike being contained in the vaccine. The authors noted that total T cell responses may have been underestimated by the TCR breadth and depth analyses. The study was not powered to compare responses between vaccine doses or regimens. After vaccination, spike-specific CD8+ and CD4+ T cell responses were reported to show substantial breadth.

The receptor was derived from a person between 18 and 65 years old who received the Ad26.COV2.S COVID-19 vaccine or a placebo. The sequence is built from TRBV6-6 and TRBJ1-1; the D gene cannot be named for sure. The starting material was peripheral blood, obtained in a trial of Ad26.COV2.S vaccine versus placebo. At the DNA level, the sequence is TGTGCCAGCAGTCCCCCGAACCGGCTTCTGAACACTGAAGCTTTCTTT. It translates as CASSPPNRLLNTEAFF.